Following are 32 T cell receptor beta chains from one sample sequenced in a study of CD8+ T cells in alopecia areata. Treatment meaning: oral pan-JAK inhibitor, 5-10 mg twice daily. Sequencing used cDNA as its template, made by extracting RNA and reverse transcribing it. Here immunoSEQ multiplex PCR was the method, and the copy in TCRdb shows in-frame clones only, minus some. The sample lists 150,000 to 200,000 clones, about three fifths occurring once. This material consisted of CD4+ T cells sorted from blood, taken at week 24, from a patient treated with tofacitinib. Source of these receptors: a human donor with alopecia areata.

This clone came up a few times. The chain recombines TRBV2 with TRBJ1-4; 10 bases agree with TRBD1. The CDR3 sequence is 14 residues long. Germline trimming cut 4 bases from V and 8 bases from J; bases unmatched to any gene: 4. Germline loops: CDR1 SNHLY, CDR2 FYNNEI. The CDR3 is CASSVGQGYEKLFF. The CDR3 DNA sequence: TGTGCCAGCAGTGTGGGACAGGGGTACGAAAAACTGTTTTTT.

The chain uses TRBV14 and TRBJ2-7; D is ambiguous. The V end was cut by 3 bases, the J end by 5 bases, with 5 bases between. Germline CDR1 SGHDN, CDR2 FVKESK. This CDR3 region has 11 residues. CDR3 in DNA: TGTGCCAGCAGCCACCATCACGAGCAGTACTTC. Encoded protein: CASSHHHEQYF. The full variable domain, rest sourced from reference TRBV14 and TRBJ2-7, is EAGVTQFPSHSVIEKGQTVTLRCDPISGHDNLYWYRRVMGKEIKFLLHFVKESKQDESGMPNNRFLAERTGGTYSTLKVQPAELEDSGVYFCASSHHHEQYFGPGTRLTVT.

The chain employs TRBV4-3 and TRBJ1-5; D uncertain. This CDR3 region has 13 residues. Germline assignment: CDR1 LGHNA and CDR2 YSLEER. Trimming removed 1 base from V and 7 bases from J, with 8 bases in between. CDR3 nucleotides: TGCGCCAGCAGCCAAGGGGCCGGGCAGCCCCAGCATTTT. It specifies CASSQGAGQPQHF.

This chain links TRBV5-6 with TRBJ1-6; D is uncertain. Trimming stripped 3 bases from V and 9 bases from J, with 13 bases between. The CDR3 loop spans 14 amino acids. The germline V gene has CDR1 SGHDT and CDR2 YYEEEE. CDR3 in DNA: TGTGCCAGCAGCTCCGTAGCGGGAACTTCACCCCTCCACTTT. It translates to CASSSVAGTSPLHF.

With respect to this clone: Other DNA sequences within the sample encode an identical CDR3. The V and J genes are TRBV29-1 and TRBJ1-1; perhaps TRBD1 as D (5 bases). The length of the CDR3 is 13 residues. The germline V gene encodes CDR1 SQVTM and CDR2 ANQGSEA. Trimming stripped 6 bases from V and 0 bases from J, with 11 bases between. This CDR3 is CSVGGRLNTEAFF. CDR3 nucleotide sequence: TGCAGCGTGGGGGGACGGCTGAACACTGAAGCTTTCTTT.

This chain joins TRBV4-3 and TRBJ2-2; D gene ambiguous. In germline, CDR1 is LGHNA, CDR2 YSLEER. CDR3 length: 12 residues. Deletions cut 3 bases from V and 8 bases from J, with 7 bases between. In DNA form, the CDR3 reads TGCGCCAGCAGCCAGGGGATTGGGGAGCTGTTTTTT. Translated, it gives CASSQGIGELFF.

V usage is TRBV30 and J usage is TRBJ2-1, with a possible D match to TRBD2 (5 bases). Germline assignment: CDR1 GTSNPN and CDR2 SVGIG (reference sequence). Trimming took off 3 bases at V and 4 bases at J, with 16 bases between the two ends. The CDR3 is 15 amino acids. The CDR3 nucleotides read TGTGCCTGGAGCAGCCCCAGCGGATGGTACAATGAGCAGTTCTTC. Protein sequence: CAWSSPSGWYNEQFF.

This chain links TRBV4-1 with TRBJ2-1; 9 bases align to TRBD2. The CDR3 extends over 16 amino acids. The V gene end was trimmed by 5 bases and the J gene end by 3 bases; junction bases not matched to a gene: 8. Germline values: CDR1 MGHRA, CDR2 YSYEKL. Written as DNA, the CDR3 is TGCGCCAGCAGCTACGATAGCGGGGGCCTCTACAATGAGCAGTTCTTC. Its translation is CASSYDSGGLYNEQFF.

This chain joins TRBV5-1 and TRBJ1-1; maybe TRBD1 (5 bases). The CDR3 runs 13 residues. The V end was cut by 4 bases, the J end by 0 bases, with 7 bases between. CDR1 is SGHRS, CDR2 YFSETQ, per germline. The CDR3 sequence is CASSRDLNTEAFF. CDR3 bases: TGCGCCAGCAGCCGGGACCTGAACACTGAAGCTTTCTTT.

The chain is built from TRBV11-2 and TRBJ2-1; 13 bases are a match to TRBD2. The CDR3 sequence is 15 residues long. Trimming at V came to 4 bases and at J to 6 bases, leaving 3 bases not matched to a gene. From germline, CDR1 is SGHAT and CDR2 FQNNGV. The DNA for the CDR3 is TGTGCCAGCAGCTCGAGGACTAGCGGGGGCAATGAGCAGTTCTTC. Amino acid sequence: CASSSRTSGGNEQFF.

The V gene is TRBV30, the J gene TRBJ1-1; possible D gene TRBD1, 5 bases. Trimming stripped 8 bases from V and 4 bases from J, with 17 bases between. From germline, CDR1 is GTSNPN and CDR2 SVGIG (reference sequence). The CDR3 is 13 residues long. CDR3 loop: CAPPGRGGTEAFF. CDR3 coding DNA: TGTGCCCCACCGGGGAGGGGAGGCACTGAAGCTTTCTTT.

The chain employs TRBV5-6 and TRBJ2-1; 7 positions agree with TRBD2. In germline, CDR1 is SGHDT, CDR2 YYEEEE. CDR3 length equals 16 residues. The V gene end was trimmed by 0 bases and the J gene end by 6 bases; junction bases not matched to a gene: 9. Written as DNA, the CDR3 is TGTGCCAGCAGCTTGGCCCTAGCGGTAATCGGCAATGAGCAGTTCTTC. It is translated as CASSLALAVIGNEQFF.

This clone turned up a few times. This chain joins TRBV4-1 and TRBJ2-5; maybe TRBD1 (5 bases). V was pared by 2 bases and J by 5 bases, with 12 bases between. The CDR3 spans 14 residues. Germline-derived CDR1 and CDR2 are MGHRA and YSYEKL. The CDR3 loop is CASSQQDTTETQYF. The CDR3 nucleotides read TGCGCCAGCAGCCAACAGGACACAACGGAGACCCAGTACTTC.

The V and J genes are TRBV30 and TRBJ1-1; D unresolved. The CDR3 runs 15 residues. Trimming removed 0 bases from V and 5 bases from J, with 16 bases in between. Germline V gives CDR1 GTSNPN, CDR2 SVGIG (reference sequence). CDR3 coding DNA: TGTGCCTGGAGTGTTTCTTACTCGGGGAGGACTGAAGCTTTCTTT. Its translation: CAWSVSYSGRTEAFF.

This rearrangement joins TRBV18 to TRBJ2-3; 8 nucleotides match TRBD2. The length of the CDR3 is 15 residues. Germline lookup yields CDR1 KGHSH and CDR2 LQKENI. V lost 3 bases and J lost 3; bases outside the gene matches: 5. In DNA, the CDR3 is TGTGCCAGCTCACCCTTGTCTAGCGGGACAGATACGCAGTATTTT. Translated: CASSPLSSGTDTQYF.

CDR3: CAATGSENTGELFF. The CDR3 nucleotides are TGTGCCGCGACCGGGTCAGAAAACACCGGGGAGCTGTTTTTT. The V gene is TRBV10-3, the J gene TRBJ2-2, with unresolved D. The CDR3 length is 14 residues. Germline loops: CDR1 ENHRY, CDR2 SYGVKD. Trimming removed 11 bases from V and 2 bases from J, with 15 bases in between.

This rearrangement joins TRBV30 to TRBJ1-6; D gene unclear. The CDR3 length is 12 residues. The V end lost 0 bases, the J end lost 11 bases, and 8 bases lay between the germline ends. CDR1 GTSNPN and CDR2 SVGIG come from the germline V gene (reference sequence). This CDR3 is CAWSVWPTPLHF. The CDR3, as DNA: TGTGCCTGGAGTGTATGGCCTACACCCCTCCACTTT.

A few counts support this clone. This sequence joins TRBV25-1 and TRBJ2-7, with 7 bases matching TRBD1. The CDR3 totals 18 residues. V dropped 5 bases and J dropped 3; count of bases not matched to a gene: 19. Germline V gene sequence: CDR1 MGHDK, CDR2 SYGVNS. This chain's CDR3 is CASSSSIPTGDPYYEQYF. Written as DNA, the CDR3 is TGTGCCAGCAGTTCATCTATCCCTACAGGGGACCCTTACTACGAGCAGTACTTC.

The chain employs TRBV30 and TRBJ1-4; TRBD1 matches at 9 bases. The CDR3 spans 18 residues. Trimming took 2 bases from V and 4 from J; bases not matched to a gene: 14. Germline values: CDR1 GTSNPN, CDR2 SVGIG (reference sequence). The chain's CDR3 is CAWSLSLLQGAINEKLFF. The DNA of the CDR3 is TGTGCCTGGAGTCTATCCCTCCTACAGGGGGCGATTAATGAAAAACTGTTTTTT. Using reference TRBV30 and TRBJ1-4 for the parts outside the CDR3, the full variable domain is SQTIHQWPATLVQPVGSPLSLECTVEGTSNPNLYWYRQAAGRGLQLLFYSVGIGQISSEVPQNLSASRPQDRQFILSSKKLLLSDSGFYLCAWSLSLLQGAINEKLFFGSGTQLSVL.

This clone came up many times. At the DNA level, this CDR3 is encoded by other sequences in the same sample as well. The CDR3 sequence is CASSLRGDYGYTF. DNA for the CDR3: TGCGCCAGCAGCTTGAGAGGGGACTATGGCTACACCTTC. The rearrangement links TRBV5-1 to TRBJ1-2; tentatively, D is TRBD1 (5 bases). The CDR3 totals 13 residues. Germline V lookup: CDR1 SGHRS, CDR2 YFSETQ. V lost 1 base and J 3 bases, leaving 7 bases between the germline ends.

This clone appeared once. CDR3 sequence reads: CSVATGQDQPQHF. The CDR3 DNA sequence: TGCAGCGTAGCAACAGGGCAGGATCAGCCCCAGCATTTT. This sequence joins TRBV29-1 and TRBJ1-5; weak D call: TRBD1 (6 bases). The CDR3 has 13 amino acids. The germline V gene has CDR1 SQVTM and CDR2 ANQGSEA. Between the trimmed V and J ends, which lost 6 bases and 5 bases, there was a span of 14 bases.

This clone occurred once. CDR3 amino acids: CAILDRVGDTQYF. CDR3 nucleotide sequence: TGTGCCATCTTGGACAGGGTCGGTGATACGCAGTATTTT. V gene TRBV2 combines with J gene TRBJ2-3, with 8 bases lining up with TRBD1. Germline V gene lookup returns CDR1 SNHLY and CDR2 FYNNEI. This CDR3 region has 13 residues. V was pared by 10 bases and J by 6 bases, with 9 bases of the junction left unmatched.

The genes are TRBV30 and TRBJ2-3; the match to TRBD2 covers 10 bases. After removal of 1 base from V and 8 bases from J, the junction contained 9 bases not matched to a gene. From germline, CDR1 is GTSNPN and CDR2 SVGIG (reference sequence). The CDR3 covers 15 residues. CDR3 region: CAWSASGGAIGTQYF. The CDR3 DNA reads TGTGCCTGGAGTGCAAGCGGGGGGGCCATCGGTACGCAGTATTTT.

This clone has a single count. The rearrangement joins TRBV7-8 to TRBJ2-7, with 9 bases that match TRBD1. Germline CDR1 and CDR2: SGHVS and FQNEAQ. The V gene end was trimmed by 1 base and the J gene end by 3 bases; junction bases not matched to a gene: 4. The CDR3 totals 15 residues. CDR3 DNA sequence: TGTGCCAGCAGCTTAGGACAGGGGGATGTCTACGAGCAGTACTTC. This encodes CASSLGQGDVYEQYF. Using reference TRBV7-8 and TRBJ2-7 for the parts outside the CDR3, the full variable domain is GAGVSQSPRYKVAKRGQDVALRCDPISGHVSLFWYQQALGQGPEFLTYFQNEAQLDKSGLPSDRFFAERPEGSVSTLKIQRTQQEDSAVYLCASSLGQGDVYEQYFGPGTRLTVT.

This clone has just one count. The J gene is TRBJ1-2, the V gene TRBV9; D gene ambiguous. Per germline, CDR1 SGDLS and CDR2 YYNGEE. Trimming took off 0 bases at V and 0 bases at J, with 12 bases between the two ends. The CDR3 totals 16 residues. DNA for the CDR3: TGTGCCAGCAGCGTAGGGATAGAGCTATCTAACTATGGCTACACCTTC. The encoded protein is CASSVGIELSNYGYTF.

This clone was seen once. The chain is built from TRBV9 and TRBJ2-5; D might be TRBD1 (5 bases). Per the germline V gene, CDR1 is SGDLS and CDR2 is YYNGEE. V was cut by 0 bases and J by 2 bases, with 17 bases left in between. This CDR3 region has 17 residues. CDR3 sequence: CASSVDPLGRTQETQYF. In DNA, the CDR3 is TGTGCCAGCAGCGTAGATCCCTTGGGGCGGACGCAAGAGACCCAGTACTTC. Combining the CDR3 with reference TRBV9 and TRBJ2-5 gives the whole variable domain DSGVTQTPKHLITATGQRVTLRCSPRSGDLSVYWYQQSLDQGLQFLIQYYNGEERAKGNILERFSAQQFPDLHSELNLSSLELGDSALYFCASSVDPLGRTQETQYFGPGTRLLVL.

This chain uses TRBV2 with TRBJ1-6; maybe TRBD1 (5 bases). CDR1 SNHLY and CDR2 FYNNEI come from the germline V gene. The CDR3 covers 16 residues. Trimming pared 1 base from V and 9 bases from J, leaving 16 bases between. This CDR3 reads CASSEGTGRGSSPLHF. The DNA for the CDR3 is TGTGCCAGCAGTGAAGGGACGGGGAGGGGAAGTTCACCCCTCCACTTT.

This chain connects TRBV29-1 to TRBJ2-3; D gene unclear. There are 10 residues in the CDR3. V dropped 8 bases and J dropped 4 bases, with 7 bases sitting between them. From germline, CDR1 is SQVTM and CDR2 ANQGSEA. The CDR3 DNA sequence: TGCAGCCTCTTGGCAGATACGCAGTATTTT. Its translation is CSLLADTQYF.

The rearrangement uses TRBV5-4 and TRBJ1-2; D not resolved. The V end was cut by 1 base, the J end by 6 bases, with 7 bases between. The CDR3 contains 12 residues. Germline CDR1 and CDR2: SGHNT and YYREEE (reference sequence). The CDR3 DNA follows: TGTGCCAGCAGCTTGAGGACGAATGGCTACACCTTC. This gives the protein CASSLRTNGYTF.

The rearrangement uses TRBV11-2 and TRBJ2-5; 12 positions match TRBD2. This CDR3 spans 15 amino acids. J was trimmed by 4 bases and V by 5 bases; bases with no gene match: 5. Per germline, CDR1 SGHAT and CDR2 FQNNGV. The CDR3 protein is CASSPGLAGRETQYF. The CDR3 bases are TGTGCCAGCAGCCCCGGACTAGCGGGGAGAGAGACCCAGTACTTC.

The chain combines TRBV2 with TRBJ1-6; D not certain. CDR3 size: 14 residues. V lost 6 bases to trimming and J lost 6 bases, with 12 bases between them. Germline-derived CDR1 and CDR2 are SNHLY and FYNNEI. This CDR3 is CASSKVALNSPLHF. Written as DNA, the CDR3 is TGTGCCAGCAGCAAGGTGGCCCTTAATTCACCCCTCCACTTT.

This clone was counted ten times or more. The V and J genes are TRBV6-5 and TRBJ1-2, with 8 bases fitting TRBD1. Germline V gives CDR1 MNHEY, CDR2 SVGAGI. CDR3 length: 15 amino acids. V shed 6 bases and J 7 bases; nucleotides not matched to a gene: 13. The CDR3 region has the DNA TGTGCCAGCAGCCCCCACGGACAGGGAGTCTTTGGCTACACCTTC. Its protein product is CASSPHGQGVFGYTF.